This TCR beta chain stems from a study of T cells in women clearing cervical HPV infection. Across the study: Women with histologically confirmed HPV16-related CIN3 or worse, 2 with invasive cancer, served as cases.

Of note for this clone: Its target is unknown. The read finishes 3 residues shy of the CDR3 end, and the germline J gene is used to complete it.

The germline CDR1 and CDR2 sequences are SGHDT and YYEEEE. The CDR3 extends over 14 amino acids. V shed 4 bases and J 5 bases; nucleotides not matched to a gene: 4. Using immunoSEQ multiplex PCR, the repertoire was profiled, and TCRdb retains in-frame clones only, with some absent. The sample includes roughly 35,000 clones. Overall study results and limits: Timing of associations relative to infection is unclear; T-cell subsets were not isolated.

The sequencing input was blood buffy coat. The chain is built from TRBV5-6 and TRBJ2-5; 11 bases are shared with TRBD1. This TCR derives from a woman between 18 and 75 years old with a cervical HPV16 infection that either progressed to CIN3+ or cleared (not recorded which). CDR3 DNA (partial): TGTGCCAGCAGCCGGGGGGACAGGGGGGAGACC. This encodes CASSRGDRGET. In full, the CDR3 is CASSRGDRGETQYF.